These T cell receptor beta chains were read from a single sample in a study of T cell repertoires in cytomegalovirus infection. Their specific antigens are unknown. Via MiXCR, TCRdb re-called the reads, giving one row per CDR3 protein. This sample has some 920,000 distinct CDR3 sequences, with around a third found just once. The input for sequencing was cultured CD8+ T cells from PBMCs, taken from culture after CMV antigen stimulation. The receptors here all came from a human donor in good health (CMV status not recorded). Some clones in this sample may be carry-over from other donors' samples. Each CDR3 is given with its conserved first and last residue. D genes are given only for firm matches. Clone size is given for some rows only: seen once, a few or many times, or a class if the clone is expanded.

>TRBJ2-3|.|TRBV7-9|many
TGTGCCAGCAGCGGTCAATTCCCCAAACAGACGAATACGCAGTATTTT
CASSGQFPKQTNTQYF
>TRBJ1-1|.|TRBV12-3/TRBV12-4|.
TGTGCCAGCACCCAGGGGAGGGACACTGAAGCTTTCTTT
CASTQGRDTEAFF
>TRBJ2-2|TRBD2|TRBV7-6|many
TGTGCCAGCAGCTCGATAGCGGGGACGAACACCGGGGAGCTGTTTTTT
CASSSIAGTNTGELFF
>TRBJ1-5|.|TRBV7-2|many
TGTGCCAGCAGCACGGACGGATCGAAATGGCCCCAGCATTTT
CASSTDGSKWPQHF
>TRBJ2-7|.|TRBV7-2|many
TGTGCCAGCAGCTTAGCGGACAGTCTGAACTACGAGCAGTACTTC
CASSLADSLNYEQYF
>TRBJ1-1|.|TRBV20-1|.
TGCAGTGCTATGAGGCCCGGAGGTGGGCACTCTGAAGCTTTCTTT
CSAMRPGGGHSEAFF
>TRBJ2-2|.|TRBV7-2|many
TGTGCCAGCAGCTTAGTGGACGGGGAGCTGTTTTTT
CASSLVDGELFF
>TRBJ1-6|.|TRBV6-6|few
TGTGCCAGCAGTTACTCGGTTCAGGGCATTAAGAATTCACCCCTCCACTTT
CASSYSVQGIKNSPLHF
>TRBJ2-3|TRBD2|TRBV2|.
TGTGCCAGCATGCTCTATCTAGCGGGGGGGTCTCACACAGATACGCAGTATTTT
CASMLYLAGGSHTDTQYF
>TRBJ2-2|.|TRBV2|.
TGTGCCAGCAGTGGACTTGGGATCGTCCTGAACACCGGGGAGCTGTTTTTT
CASSGLGIVLNTGELFF
>TRBJ1-1|.|TRBV5-6|.
TGTGCCAGCAGCCCGACCCAATGGGGAACTGAAGCTTTCTTT
CASSPTQWGTEAFF
>TRBJ2-1|.|TRBV10-3|.
TGTGCCATCAGTCCTGGGCTGGACAATGAGCAGTTCTTC
CAISPGLDNEQFF
>TRBJ1-1|.|TRBV6-5|few
TGTGCCAGCAGTTACTCGGGCGACGGGTGGACTGAAGCTTTCTTT
CASSYSGDGWTEAFF
>TRBJ2-1|.|TRBV20-1|.
TGCAGTGCACCCTCGTCCCGGGGGTCAGACAATGAGCAGTTCTTC
CSAPSSRGSDNEQFF
>TRBJ2-7|TRBD1|TRBV2|many
TGTGCCAGCAGTGGACCCAGTGAGGGGACAGGGCTTCGGGAGCAGTACTTC
CASSGPSEGTGLREQYF
>TRBJ1-1|.|TRBV4-1|few
TGCGCCAGCAGCCAAGATCGTGGGACATCGAACACTGAAGCTTTCTTT
CASSQDRGTSNTEAFF
>TRBJ1-1|.|TRBV7-9|few
TGTGCCAGCAGCCCCCCCGGGTTCACTGAAGCTTTCTTT
CASSPPGFTEAFF
>TRBJ1-2|TRBD1|TRBV7-9|few
TGTGCCAGCAGCGGTGGGGCAGGGGGCGACTATGGCTACACCTTC
CASSGGAGGDYGYTF
>TRBJ1-6|.|TRBV28|many
TGTGCCAGCAGTTTAACGAGTAATTCACCCCTCCACTTT
CASSLTSNSPLHF
>TRBJ1-6|.|TRBV12-3/TRBV12-4|few
TGTGCCAGCAAGGATCTTCTTTATAATTCACCCCTCCACTTT
CASKDLLYNSPLHF